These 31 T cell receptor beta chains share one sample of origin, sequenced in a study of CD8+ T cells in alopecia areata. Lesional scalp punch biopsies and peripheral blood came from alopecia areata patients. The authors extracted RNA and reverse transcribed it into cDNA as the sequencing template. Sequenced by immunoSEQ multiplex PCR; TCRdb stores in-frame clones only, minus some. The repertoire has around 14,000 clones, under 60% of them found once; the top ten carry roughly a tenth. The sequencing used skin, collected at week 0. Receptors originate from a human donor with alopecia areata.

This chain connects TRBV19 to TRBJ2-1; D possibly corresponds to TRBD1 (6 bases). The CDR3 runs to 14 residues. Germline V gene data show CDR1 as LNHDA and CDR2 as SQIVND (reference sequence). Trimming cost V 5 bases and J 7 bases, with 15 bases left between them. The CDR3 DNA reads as TGTGCCAGTAGTCTGCTAACAGGGCGGAATGAGCAGTTCTTC. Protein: CASSLLTGRNEQFF.

The CDR3 is CASSVRLAGLTDTQYF. CDR3 in DNA: TGTGCCAGCAGCGTCCGACTAGCGGGGCTCACAGATACGCAGTATTTT. This chain connects TRBV7-2 to TRBJ2-3, with 11 bases lining up with TRBD2. Germline loops: CDR1 SGHTA, CDR2 FQGNSA. The CDR3 is 16 amino acids. V trimming: 5 bases; J trimming: 2 bases; junction bases outside the gene matches: 6.

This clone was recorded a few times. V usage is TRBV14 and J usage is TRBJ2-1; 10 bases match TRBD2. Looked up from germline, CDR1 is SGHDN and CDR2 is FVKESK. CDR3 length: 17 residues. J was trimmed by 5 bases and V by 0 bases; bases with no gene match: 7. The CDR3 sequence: CASSQEATSGADNEQFF. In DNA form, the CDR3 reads TGTGCCAGCAGCCAAGAAGCAACTAGCGGGGCCGACAATGAGCAGTTCTTC.

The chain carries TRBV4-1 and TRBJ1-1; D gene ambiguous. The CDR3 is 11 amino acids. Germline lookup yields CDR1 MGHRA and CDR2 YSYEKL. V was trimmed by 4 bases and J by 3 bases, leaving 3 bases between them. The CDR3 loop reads CASSRDTEAFF. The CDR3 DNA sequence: TGCGCCAGCAGCCGTGACACTGAAGCTTTCTTT.

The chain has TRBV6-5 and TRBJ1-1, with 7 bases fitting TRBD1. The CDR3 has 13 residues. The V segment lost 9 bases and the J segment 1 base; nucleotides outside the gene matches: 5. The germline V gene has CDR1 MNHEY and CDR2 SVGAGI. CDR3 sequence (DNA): TGTGCCAGTAACAGGGGAGAGAACACTGAAGCTTTCTTT. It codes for CASNRGENTEAFF.

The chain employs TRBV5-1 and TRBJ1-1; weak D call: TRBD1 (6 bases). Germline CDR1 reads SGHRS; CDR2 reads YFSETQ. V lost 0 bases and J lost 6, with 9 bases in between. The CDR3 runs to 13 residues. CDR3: CASSLAEGAEAFF. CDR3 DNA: TGCGCCAGCAGCTTGGCCGAGGGGGCTGAAGCTTTCTTT.

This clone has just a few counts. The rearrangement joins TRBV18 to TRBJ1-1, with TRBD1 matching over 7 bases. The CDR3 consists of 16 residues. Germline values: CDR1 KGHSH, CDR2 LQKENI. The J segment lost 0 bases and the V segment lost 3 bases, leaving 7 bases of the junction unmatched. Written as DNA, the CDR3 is TGTGCCAGCTCACCCTCACAGGGGTGGATGAACACTGAAGCTTTCTTT. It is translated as CASSPSQGWMNTEAFF.

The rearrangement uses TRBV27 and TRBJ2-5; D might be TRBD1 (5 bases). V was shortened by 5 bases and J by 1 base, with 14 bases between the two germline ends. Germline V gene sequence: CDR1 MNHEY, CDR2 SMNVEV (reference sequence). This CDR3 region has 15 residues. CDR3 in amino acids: CASSQGNNRQETQYF. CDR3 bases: TGTGCCAGCAGTCAGGGTAATAACCGCCAAGAGACCCAGTACTTC.

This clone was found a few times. CDR3 residues: CASSFDSGGPEEQYF. The CDR3 nucleotides are TGTGCCAGCAGCTTCGATAGCGGGGGGCCCGAAGAGCAGTACTTC. The chain combines TRBV7-2 with TRBJ2-5; 10 bases line up with TRBD2. The CDR3 is 15 amino acids. Germline CDR1 and CDR2: SGHTA and FQGNSA. The V and J ends lost 3 bases and 11 bases, in that order; junction bases with no gene match: 12.

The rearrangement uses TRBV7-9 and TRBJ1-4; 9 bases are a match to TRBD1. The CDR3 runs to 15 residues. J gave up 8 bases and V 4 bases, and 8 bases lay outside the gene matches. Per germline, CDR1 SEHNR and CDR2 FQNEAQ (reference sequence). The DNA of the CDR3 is TGTGCCAGCAGCTCAGAGGGACAGGGACGCGAAAAACTGTTTTTT. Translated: CASSSEGQGREKLFF.

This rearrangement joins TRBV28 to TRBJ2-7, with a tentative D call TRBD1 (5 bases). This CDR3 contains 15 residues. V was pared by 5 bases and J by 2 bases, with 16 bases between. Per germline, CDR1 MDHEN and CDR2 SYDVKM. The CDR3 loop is CASSPDRTRAYEQYF. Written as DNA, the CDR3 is TGTGCCAGCAGTCCCGATAGGACACGTGCCTACGAGCAGTACTTC.

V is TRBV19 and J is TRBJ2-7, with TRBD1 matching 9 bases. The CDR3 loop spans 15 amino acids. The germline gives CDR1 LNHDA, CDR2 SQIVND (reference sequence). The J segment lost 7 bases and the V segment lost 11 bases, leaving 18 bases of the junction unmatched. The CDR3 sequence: CAWTGEYRTLGEQYF. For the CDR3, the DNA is TGTGCCTGGACAGGGGAATACCGTACCCTCGGGGAGCAGTACTTC.

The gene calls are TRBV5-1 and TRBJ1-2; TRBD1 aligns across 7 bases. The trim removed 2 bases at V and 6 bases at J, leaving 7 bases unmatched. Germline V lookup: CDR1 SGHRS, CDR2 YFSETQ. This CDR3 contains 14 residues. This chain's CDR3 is CASSFYRGSHGYTF. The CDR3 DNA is TGCGCCAGCAGCTTTTACAGGGGTTCACATGGCTACACCTTC.

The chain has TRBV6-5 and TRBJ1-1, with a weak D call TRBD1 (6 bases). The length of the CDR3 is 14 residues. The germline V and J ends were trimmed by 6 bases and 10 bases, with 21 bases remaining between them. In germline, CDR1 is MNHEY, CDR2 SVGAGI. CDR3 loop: CASRKPISTGRAFF. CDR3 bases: TGTGCCAGCAGAAAACCAATATCAACAGGGAGAGCTTTCTTT.

The CDR3 protein is CSVDQQGTYEQYF. The CDR3 nucleotides read TGCAGCGTTGACCAACAGGGGACGTACGAGCAGTACTTC. The chain couples TRBV29-1 to TRBJ2-7; 7 nucleotides agree with TRBD1. The CDR3 consists of 13 residues. The germline V gene has CDR1 SQVTM and CDR2 ANQGSEA. After removal of 3 bases from V and 4 bases from J, the junction contained 6 bases not matched to a gene.

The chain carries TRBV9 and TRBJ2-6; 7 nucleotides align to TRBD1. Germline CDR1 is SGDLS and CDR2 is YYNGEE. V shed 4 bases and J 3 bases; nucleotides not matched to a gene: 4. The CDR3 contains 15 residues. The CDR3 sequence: CASSIGTVGANVLTF. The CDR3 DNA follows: TGTGCCAGCAGCATTGGGACAGTTGGGGCCAACGTCCTGACTTTC. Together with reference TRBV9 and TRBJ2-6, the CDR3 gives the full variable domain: DSGVTQTPKHLITATGQRVTLRCSPRSGDLSVYWYQQSLDQGLQFLIQYYNGEERAKGNILERFSAQQFPDLHSELNLSSLELGDSALYFCASSIGTVGANVLTFGAGSRLTVL.

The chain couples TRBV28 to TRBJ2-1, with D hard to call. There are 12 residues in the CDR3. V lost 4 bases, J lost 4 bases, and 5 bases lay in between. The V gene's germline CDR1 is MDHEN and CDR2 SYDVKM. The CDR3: CASSWIYNEQFF. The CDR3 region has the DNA TGTGCCAGCAGTTGGATTTACAATGAGCAGTTCTTC.

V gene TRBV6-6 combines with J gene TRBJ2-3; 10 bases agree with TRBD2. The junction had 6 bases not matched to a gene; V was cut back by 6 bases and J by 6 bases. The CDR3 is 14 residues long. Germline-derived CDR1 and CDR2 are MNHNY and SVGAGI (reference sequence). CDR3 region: CASSRGTSEDTQYF. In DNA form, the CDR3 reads TGTGCCAGCAGCCGAGGGACTAGCGAGGATACGCAGTATTTT.

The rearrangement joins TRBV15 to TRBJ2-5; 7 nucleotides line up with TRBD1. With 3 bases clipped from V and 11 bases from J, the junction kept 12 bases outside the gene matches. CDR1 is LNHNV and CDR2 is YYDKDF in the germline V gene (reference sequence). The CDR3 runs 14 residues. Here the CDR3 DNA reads TGTGCCACCAGCAGTATAGGGGGCGAGGATGAGCAGTACTTC. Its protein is CATSSIGGEDEQYF.

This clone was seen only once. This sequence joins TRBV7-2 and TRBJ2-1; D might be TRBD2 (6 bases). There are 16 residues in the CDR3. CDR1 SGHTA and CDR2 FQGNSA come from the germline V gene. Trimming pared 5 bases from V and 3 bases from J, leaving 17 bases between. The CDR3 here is CASSPGAGGVYNEQFF. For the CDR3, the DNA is TGTGCCAGCAGCCCCGGGGCCGGGGGAGTCTACAATGAGCAGTTCTTC.

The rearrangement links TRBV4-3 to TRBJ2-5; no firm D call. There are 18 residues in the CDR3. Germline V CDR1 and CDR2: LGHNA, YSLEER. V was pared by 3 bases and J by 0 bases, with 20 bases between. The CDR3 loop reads CASSHKRNGSLYQETQYF. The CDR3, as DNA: TGCGCCAGCAGCCACAAGAGGAACGGATCCCTGTACCAAGAGACCCAGTACTTC.

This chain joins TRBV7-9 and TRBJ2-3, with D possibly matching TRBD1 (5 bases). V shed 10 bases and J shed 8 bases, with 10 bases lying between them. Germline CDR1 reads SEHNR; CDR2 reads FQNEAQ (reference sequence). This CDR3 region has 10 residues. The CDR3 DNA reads TGTGCCACAGGGTCCAGTACGCAGTATTTT. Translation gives CATGSSTQYF.

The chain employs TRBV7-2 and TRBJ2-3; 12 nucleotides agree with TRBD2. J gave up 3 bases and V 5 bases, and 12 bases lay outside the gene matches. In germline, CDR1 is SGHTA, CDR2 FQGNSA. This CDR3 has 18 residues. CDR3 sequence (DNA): TGTGCCAGCAGCCTCATATCCCTAGCGGGGGGGCGAACAGATACGCAGTATTTT. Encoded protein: CASSLISLAGGRTDTQYF.

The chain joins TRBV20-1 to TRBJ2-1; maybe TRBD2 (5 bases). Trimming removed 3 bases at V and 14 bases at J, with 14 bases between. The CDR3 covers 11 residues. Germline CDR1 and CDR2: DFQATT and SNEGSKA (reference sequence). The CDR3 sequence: CSASGSRGEFF. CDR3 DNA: TGCAGTGCTAGTGGCAGCCGGGGAGAGTTCTTC.

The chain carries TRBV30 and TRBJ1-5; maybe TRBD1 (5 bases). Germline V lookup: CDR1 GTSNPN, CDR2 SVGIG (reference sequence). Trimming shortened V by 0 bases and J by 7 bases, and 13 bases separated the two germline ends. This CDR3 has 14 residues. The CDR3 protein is CAWSVRGRDQPQHF. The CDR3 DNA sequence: TGTGCCTGGAGTGTTCGGGGCAGGGACCAGCCCCAGCATTTT.

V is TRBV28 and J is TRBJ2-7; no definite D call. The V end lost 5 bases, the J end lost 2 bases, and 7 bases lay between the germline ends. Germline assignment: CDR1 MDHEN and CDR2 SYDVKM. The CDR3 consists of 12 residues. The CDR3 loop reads CASSPPAYEQYF. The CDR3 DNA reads TGTGCCAGCAGTCCCCCAGCCTACGAGCAGTACTTC.

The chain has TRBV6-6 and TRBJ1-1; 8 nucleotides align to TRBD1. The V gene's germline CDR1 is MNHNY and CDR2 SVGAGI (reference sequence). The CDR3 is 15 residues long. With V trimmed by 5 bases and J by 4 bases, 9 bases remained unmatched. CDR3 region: CASSQSVQGGTEAFF. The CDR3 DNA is TGTGCCAGCAGTCAGTCCGTACAGGGGGGCACTGAAGCTTTCTTT.

CDR3 in amino acids: CASSPPGGGEKLFF. CDR3 DNA: TGTGCCAGCAGCCCCCCAGGGGGAGGCGAAAAACTGTTTTTT. This chain joins TRBV7-9 and TRBJ1-4, with TRBD1 matching over 7 bases. The trim removed 5 bases at V and 8 bases at J, leaving 8 bases unmatched. The V gene's germline CDR1 is SEHNR and CDR2 FQNEAQ (reference sequence). This CDR3 has 14 residues.

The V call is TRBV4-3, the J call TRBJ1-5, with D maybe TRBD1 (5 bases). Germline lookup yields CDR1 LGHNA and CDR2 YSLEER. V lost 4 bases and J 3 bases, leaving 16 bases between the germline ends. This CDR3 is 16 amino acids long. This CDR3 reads CASSRQEGPDNQPQHF. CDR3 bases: TGCGCCAGCAGCCGCCAGGAGGGACCCGACAATCAGCCCCAGCATTTT.

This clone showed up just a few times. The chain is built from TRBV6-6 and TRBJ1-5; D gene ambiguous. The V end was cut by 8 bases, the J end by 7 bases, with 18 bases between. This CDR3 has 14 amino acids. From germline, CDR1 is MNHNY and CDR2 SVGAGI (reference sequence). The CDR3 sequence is CASSVMVRVQPQHF. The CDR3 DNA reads TGTGCCAGCTCGGTGATGGTTCGGGTCCAGCCCCAGCATTTT.

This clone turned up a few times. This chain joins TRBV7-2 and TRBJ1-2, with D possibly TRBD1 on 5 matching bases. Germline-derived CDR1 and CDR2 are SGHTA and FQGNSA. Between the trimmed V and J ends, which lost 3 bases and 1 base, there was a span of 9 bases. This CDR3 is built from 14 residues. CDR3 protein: CASSFDSNNYGYTF. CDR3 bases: TGTGCCAGCAGCTTCGACAGTAATAACTATGGCTACACCTTC.